The 29 T cell receptor beta chains in this list originate from one sample, sequenced in a study of T-cell memory formation after mild COVID-19. TCRdb re-called the 5' RACE reads through MiXCR, storing one row per CDR3 protein. Of 65,000 to 95,000 distinct CDR3 sequences in the sample, 9.5% to 15% were seen once. Sequencing was carried out using PBMCs or a T cell subset sorted from them (not recorded which). The receptors were gathered from a young man who had mild COVID-19 (a few samples of this study predate the infection). Cell type and time point are not known.

The rearrangement links TRBV6-5 to TRBJ2-7; 9 bases are a match to TRBD1. The germline V gene encodes CDR1 MNHEY and CDR2 SVGAGI. This CDR3 is 16 amino acids long. Trimming at V came to 1 base and at J to 2 bases, leaving 6 bases not matched to a gene. CDR3 amino acids: CASSYYDGTGTYEQYF. The CDR3 DNA reads TGTGCCAGCAGTTACTACGACGGGACAGGGACCTACGAGCAGTACTTC.

The chain has TRBV12-3 or TRBV12-4 and TRBJ1-2, with TRBD1 identical over 8 bases. The CDR3 spans 13 residues. Trimming at V came to 4 bases and at J to 7 bases, leaving 5 bases not matched to a gene. For the CDR3, the DNA is TGTGCCAGCAGTTCAGGGGGCCACTCTGGCTACACCTTC. It yields the protein CASSSGGHSGYTF.

This chain connects TRBV7-6 to TRBJ2-3, with 10 bases identical to TRBD2. Germline CDR1 SGHVS, CDR2 FNYEAQ. Germline trimming cut 1 base from V and 3 bases from J; bases unmatched to any gene: 1. CDR3 length equals 15 residues. The CDR3 DNA is TGTGCCAGCAGCTTAGGTAGCGGGGGGACAGATACGCAGTATTTT. Translating gives CASSLGSGGTDTQYF.

This clonotype turned up a few times. V and J are TRBV7-6 and TRBJ2-7; 12 bases are shared with TRBD2. The CDR3 contains 17 residues. Germline CDR1 and CDR2: SGHVS and FNYEAQ. V was pared by 2 bases and J by 0 bases, with 5 bases of the junction left unmatched. The CDR3 region is CASSLSTSGGDSYEQYF. As DNA, the CDR3 is TGTGCCAGCAGCTTATCGACTAGCGGGGGAGACTCCTACGAGCAGTACTTC.

This clonotype has just a few counts. The chain is built from TRBV5-1 and TRBJ2-4, with 10 bases aligning to TRBD1. V shed 3 bases and J 9 bases; nucleotides not matched to a gene: 12. The CDR3 is made up of 16 amino acids. Germline CDR1 SGHRS, CDR2 YFSETQ. The CDR3 loop is CASSSRQGATGSIQYF. In nucleotides, the CDR3 is TGCGCCAGCAGCTCTCGACAGGGGGCAACAGGTAGCATTCAGTACTTC.

This clonotype was detected only a few times. The CDR3 loop reads CSARGTGLAGDYEQFF. CDR3 DNA: TGCAGTGCTAGAGGCACCGGACTAGCGGGGGACTATGAGCAGTTCTTC. V usage is TRBV20-1 and J usage is TRBJ2-1; 13 bases match TRBD2. Germline V lookup: CDR1 DFQATT, CDR2 SNEGSKA (reference sequence). Losses at the gene ends were 1 base for V and 8 bases for J; bases not matched to a gene: 8. This CDR3 has 16 amino acids.

The chain joins TRBV9 to TRBJ2-3; 9 bases align to TRBD1. CDR1 is SGDLS, CDR2 YYNGEE, per germline. The CDR3 extends over 15 amino acids. Unmatched junction bases numbered 7, after V lost 3 bases and J lost 5 bases. The CDR3 nucleotides read TGTGCCAGCAGCGCGGGACAGGGTATTGGAGATACGCAGTATTTT. It yields the protein CASSAGQGIGDTQYF.

This clonotype appeared a few times. V and J are TRBV6-4 and TRBJ2-1; 8 positions agree with TRBD2. The trim removed 4 bases at V and 5 bases at J, leaving 4 bases unmatched. The germline gives CDR1 MRHNA, CDR2 SNTAGT. The CDR3 consists of 14 residues. Here the CDR3 DNA reads TGTGCCAGCAGTGCGGGACTAGGGAACAATGAGCAGTTCTTC. Translation gives CASSAGLGNNEQFF.

This clonotype appeared a few times. The chain links TRBV28 to TRBJ2-2; unclear D gene. V was shortened by 3 bases and J by 0 bases, with 11 bases between the two germline ends. Germline lookup yields CDR1 MDHEN and CDR2 SYDVKM. The CDR3 covers 16 residues. The CDR3 nucleotides read TGTGCCAGCAGTTTCCTGGAAACGACGAACACCGGGGAGCTGTTTTTT. Translated, it gives CASSFLETTNTGELFF.

This clonotype was observed a few times. CDR3 bases: TGTGCCAGCAGCTCTAAGACAGGGGATATTCACCTTTACGAGCAGTACTTC. This sequence encodes CASSSKTGDIHLYEQYF. This chain joins TRBV7-9 and TRBJ2-7; 8 bases align to TRBD1. J lost 4 bases, V lost 4 bases, and 15 bases had no gene match. CDR1 SEHNR and CDR2 FQNEAQ come from the germline V gene (reference sequence). This CDR3 comprises 17 residues. The entire variable domain, with the rest obtained from reference TRBV7-9 and TRBJ2-7, is as follows: DTGVSQNPRHKITKRGQNVTFRCDPISEHNRLYWYRQTLGQGPEFLTYFQNEAQLEKSRLLSDRFSAERPKGSFSTLEIQRTEQGDSAMYLCASSSKTGDIHLYEQYFGPGTRLTVT.

This clonotype was seen more than once but under ten times. J is TRBJ1-6 and V is TRBV5-4; D remains ambiguous. The V end was cut by 4 bases, the J end by 5 bases, with 7 bases between. CDR1 is SGHNT and CDR2 is YYREEE in the germline V gene (reference sequence). This CDR3 has 13 residues. Here the CDR3 reads CASSGDHNSPLHF. CDR3 sequence (DNA): TGTGCCAGCAGCGGGGATCATAATTCACCCCTCCACTTT.

This clonotype was recorded at least ten times. This chain joins TRBV5-1 and TRBJ1-5, with 10 bases aligning to TRBD1. This CDR3 contains 15 residues. The V gene's germline CDR1 is SGHRS and CDR2 YFSETQ. The J segment lost 6 bases and the V segment lost 0 bases, leaving 3 bases of the junction unmatched. The CDR3 DNA is TGCGCCAGCAGCTTGGGAGGGACAGGGGTTCAGCCCCAGCATTTT. It translates to CASSLGGTGVQPQHF.

This chain links TRBV6-5 with TRBJ1-6; D remains unclear. CDR1 and CDR2 (germline): MNHEY, SVGAGI. The V end was cut by 0 bases, the J end by 10 bases, with 13 bases between. The CDR3 is 15 residues long. This CDR3 is CASSYSFSWQSPLHF. The CDR3 DNA is TGTGCCAGCAGTTACTCCTTCTCATGGCAATCACCCCTCCACTTT.

This clonotype was seen only a few times. In nucleotides, the CDR3 is TGTGCCAGCAGCCGGTTCGACAGGGGCTACGAGCAGTACTTC. Protein sequence: CASSRFDRGYEQYF. V gene TRBV7-8 combines with J gene TRBJ2-7, with TRBD1 matching over 8 bases. This CDR3 has 14 amino acids. J lost 3 bases, V lost 5 bases, and 6 bases had no gene match. Looked up from germline, CDR1 is SGHVS and CDR2 is FQNEAQ.

This clonotype was seen only a few times. The chain couples TRBV10-3 to TRBJ1-1, with D perhaps matching TRBD1 (5 bases). From germline, CDR1 is ENHRY and CDR2 SYGVKD. The V end lost 8 bases, the J end lost 0 bases, and 13 bases lay between the germline ends. The CDR3 sequence is 14 residues long. The CDR3 DNA sequence: TGTGCCATCCAGAGGACAAAGATGAACACTGAAGCTTTCTTT. Protein product: CAIQRTKMNTEAFF.

The V and J genes are TRBV27 and TRBJ1-2; D uncertain. The CDR3 length is 14 residues. Trimming removed 2 bases at V and 4 bases at J, with 11 bases between. Looked up from germline, CDR1 is MNHEY and CDR2 is SMNVEV (reference sequence). DNA of the CDR3: TGTGCCAGCAGTTTAAAGTCAGCGAGCTATGGCTACACCTTC. Translated, it gives CASSLKSASYGYTF.

The J gene is TRBJ2-3, the V gene TRBV7-3, with D perhaps TRBD2 (5 bases). Germline V gene sequence: CDR1 SGHTA, CDR2 FQGTGA. V was pared by 5 bases and J by 2 bases, with 11 bases between. The length of the CDR3 is 14 residues. The DNA for the CDR3 is TGTGCCAGCAGCCCCTCGGGGTCCACAGATACGCAGTATTTT. This gives the protein CASSPSGSTDTQYF.

The table lists this clonotype with a few counts. The chain carries TRBV18 and TRBJ2-7, with D maybe TRBD1 (6 bases). Germline assignment: CDR1 KGHSH and CDR2 LQKENI. Trimming removed 2 bases at V and 8 bases at J, with 10 bases between. This CDR3 has 12 residues. The CDR3 region has the DNA TGTGCCAGCTCACCAGGGGGCGAGAAGCAGTACGTC. Amino acid sequence: CASSPGGEKQYV.

The rearrangement uses TRBV20-1 and TRBJ2-4, with a weak D call TRBD1 (6 bases). This CDR3 contains 19 residues. Germline V gene sequence: CDR1 DFQATT, CDR2 SNEGSKA (reference sequence). V was trimmed by 2 bases and J by 0 bases, leaving 23 bases between them. The CDR3 DNA is TGCAGTGCTAGACTAACGACAGGACCGGACGCACTAGCCAAAAACATTCAGTACTTC. This translates into CSARLTTGPDALAKNIQYF.

V gene TRBV4-1 combines with J gene TRBJ2-1; 9 bases are shared with TRBD2. With 7 bases clipped from V and 8 bases from J, the junction kept 9 bases outside the gene matches. The CDR3 length is 14 residues. CDR1 is MGHRA, CDR2 YSYEKL, per germline. This CDR3 reads CASTAAGGPYEQFF. DNA of the CDR3: TGCGCCAGCACGGCCGCGGGGGGGCCCTATGAGCAGTTCTTC.

The chain is built from TRBV4-2 and TRBJ2-7, with D hard to call. The V end was cut by 0 bases, the J end by 0 bases, with 6 bases between. Germline-derived CDR1 and CDR2 are LGHNA and YNFKEQ. The CDR3 extends over 14 amino acids. For the CDR3, the DNA is TGTGCCAGCAGCCAAGACGGCAACTCCTACGAGCAGTACTTC. This codes for CASSQDGNSYEQYF.

This clonotype was counted many times. V and J are TRBV12-3 or TRBV12-4 and TRBJ1-1, with D possibly matching TRBD1 (5 bases). The CDR3 consists of 13 residues. The V end was cut by 6 bases, the J end by 0 bases, with 8 bases between. The CDR3 coding sequence is TGTGCCAGCAGCTTGACAGTGAACACTGAAGCTTTCTTT. Protein sequence: CASSLTVNTEAFF.

The CDR3 DNA reads as TGCAGTGCTAGAGAACGGACAGGGGAAGAGACCCAGTACTTC. Amino acids: CSARERTGEETQYF. V gene TRBV20-1 combines with J gene TRBJ2-5; 9 nucleotides match TRBD1. Unmatched junction bases numbered 2, after V lost 0 bases and J lost 3 bases. Per germline, CDR1 DFQATT and CDR2 SNEGSKA (reference sequence). There are 14 residues in the CDR3.

CDR3 loop: CSAISGTTTDTQYF. The CDR3 DNA reads as TGCAGTGCTATCTCCGGGACTACCACAGATACGCAGTATTTT. This sequence joins TRBV20-1 and TRBJ2-3, with 7 bases that match TRBD2. Germline V gene sequence: CDR1 DFQATT, CDR2 SNEGSKA (reference sequence). The CDR3 consists of 14 residues. V lost 4 bases to trimming and J lost 2 bases; unmatched junction nucleotides: 6.

This clonotype was seen only a few times. The V gene is TRBV7-2, the J gene TRBJ2-1; weak D call: TRBD1 (6 bases). This CDR3 region has 15 residues. V lost 5 bases to trimming and J lost 2 bases, with 13 bases between them. The germline CDR1 and CDR2 sequences are SGHTA and FQGNSA. CDR3 sequence (DNA): TGTGCCAGCAGCGTCAGGGGATGGCCCTACAATGAGCAGTTCTTC. Protein product: CASSVRGWPYNEQFF.

CDR3 loop: CSAPSAGGAHNEQFF. The CDR3 DNA sequence: TGCAGCGCCCCATCGGCCGGGGGGGCCCACAATGAGCAGTTCTTC. The V gene is TRBV29-1, the J gene TRBJ2-1, with 8 positions matching TRBD2. V dropped 7 bases and J dropped 5; count of bases not matched to a gene: 13. The germline V gene encodes CDR1 SQVTM and CDR2 ANQGSEA. The CDR3 runs 15 residues.

At least ten counts were recorded for this clonotype. This chain uses TRBV5-1 with TRBJ2-5; TRBD1 matches at 9 bases. Germline V CDR1 and CDR2: SGHRS, YFSETQ. Trimming took 1 base from V and 6 from J; bases not matched to a gene: 7. The CDR3 runs 15 residues. CDR3 sequence reads: CASSLFGTGPQTQYF. In DNA form, the CDR3 reads TGCGCCAGCAGCTTGTTCGGGACAGGGCCTCAGACCCAGTACTTC. Together with reference TRBV5-1 and TRBJ2-5, the CDR3 gives the full variable domain: KAGVTQTPRYLIKTRGQQVTLSCSPISGHRSVSWYQQTPGQGLQFLFEYFSETQRNKGNFPGRFSGRQFSNSRSEMNVSTLELGDSALYLCASSLFGTGPQTQYFGPGTRLLVL.

This clonotype was observed a few times. This chain connects TRBV29-1 to TRBJ2-1, with D hard to call. V was shortened by 4 bases and J by 8 bases, with 21 bases between the two germline ends. CDR1 SQVTM and CDR2 ANQGSEA come from the germline V gene. The CDR3 consists of 15 residues. The CDR3 spells CSVVPVDQKPHEQFF. CDR3 in DNA: TGCAGCGTTGTTCCGGTGGACCAAAAGCCGCATGAGCAGTTCTTC.

Only a few counts were recorded for this clonotype. The J gene is TRBJ1-4, the V gene TRBV7-2; TRBD1 aligns across 7 bases. The CDR3 loop spans 15 amino acids. CDR1 is SGHTA and CDR2 is FQGNSA in the germline V gene. With V trimmed by 5 bases and J by 1 base, 4 bases remained unmatched. The chain's CDR3 is CASSPQGVTNEKLFF. The DNA for the CDR3 is TGTGCCAGCAGCCCCCAGGGGGTAACTAATGAAAAACTGTTTTTT.